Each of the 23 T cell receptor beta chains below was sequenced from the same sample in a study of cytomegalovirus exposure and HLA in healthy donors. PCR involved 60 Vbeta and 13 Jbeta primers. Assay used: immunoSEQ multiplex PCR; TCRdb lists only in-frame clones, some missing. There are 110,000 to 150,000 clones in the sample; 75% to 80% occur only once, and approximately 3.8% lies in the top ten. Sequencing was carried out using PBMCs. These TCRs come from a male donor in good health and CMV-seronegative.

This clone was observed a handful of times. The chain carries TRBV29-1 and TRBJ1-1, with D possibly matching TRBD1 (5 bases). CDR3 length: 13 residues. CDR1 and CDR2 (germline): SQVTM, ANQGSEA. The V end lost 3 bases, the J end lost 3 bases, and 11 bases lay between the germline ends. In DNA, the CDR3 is TGCAGCGTTGAGGGGCTTGGGTACACTGAAGCTTTCTTT. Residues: CSVEGLGYTEAFF.

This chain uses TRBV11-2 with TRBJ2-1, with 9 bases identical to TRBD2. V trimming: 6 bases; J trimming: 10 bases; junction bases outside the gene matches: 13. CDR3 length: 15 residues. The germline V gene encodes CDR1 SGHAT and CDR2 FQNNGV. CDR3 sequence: CASRARLADRREQFF. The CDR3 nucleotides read TGTGCCAGCAGAGCAAGACTAGCGGACAGGAGGGAGCAGTTCTTC.

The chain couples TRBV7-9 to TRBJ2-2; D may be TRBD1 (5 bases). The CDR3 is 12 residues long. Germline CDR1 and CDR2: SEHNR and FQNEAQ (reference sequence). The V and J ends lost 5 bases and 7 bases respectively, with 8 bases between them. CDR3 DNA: TGTGCCAGCAGCCCCCAGGGCGGGGAGCTGTTTTTT. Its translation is CASSPQGGELFF. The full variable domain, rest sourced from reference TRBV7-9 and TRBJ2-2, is DTGVSQNPRHKITKRGQNVTFRCDPISEHNRLYWYRQTLGQGPEFLTYFQNEAQLEKSRLLSDRFSAERPKGSFSTLEIQRTEQGDSAMYLCASSPQGGELFFGEGSRLTVL.

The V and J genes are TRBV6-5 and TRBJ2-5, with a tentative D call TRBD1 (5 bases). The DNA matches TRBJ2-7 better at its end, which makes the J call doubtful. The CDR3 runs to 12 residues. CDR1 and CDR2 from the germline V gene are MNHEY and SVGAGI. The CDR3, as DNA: TGTGCCAGCAGAGAACAGGACGGCGAGCAGTACTTC. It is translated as CASREQDGEQYF.

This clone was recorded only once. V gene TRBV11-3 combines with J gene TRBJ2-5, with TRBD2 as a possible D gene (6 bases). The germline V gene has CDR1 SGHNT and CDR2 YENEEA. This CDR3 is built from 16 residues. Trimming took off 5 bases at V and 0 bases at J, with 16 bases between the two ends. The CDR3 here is CASSAGGGAHQETQYF. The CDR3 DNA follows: TGTGCCAGCAGCGCCGGGGGTGGGGCCCACCAAGAGACCCAGTACTTC.

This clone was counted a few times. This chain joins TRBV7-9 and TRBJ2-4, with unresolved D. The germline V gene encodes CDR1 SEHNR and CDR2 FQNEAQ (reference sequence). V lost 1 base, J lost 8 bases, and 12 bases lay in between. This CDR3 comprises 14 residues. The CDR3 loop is CASSLGLVWDIQYF. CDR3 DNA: TGTGCCAGCAGCTTAGGCCTAGTCTGGGACATTCAGTACTTC.

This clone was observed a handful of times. CDR3: CASSSGLAGAGGELFF. CDR3 DNA: TGTGCCAGCAGCTCCGGACTAGCGGGAGCGGGCGGGGAGCTGTTTTTT. This sequence joins TRBV7-3 and TRBJ2-2, with TRBD2 matching 13 bases. J was trimmed by 7 bases and V by 4 bases; bases with no gene match: 6. CDR1 and CDR2 (germline): SGHTA, FQGTGA. This CDR3 region has 16 residues.

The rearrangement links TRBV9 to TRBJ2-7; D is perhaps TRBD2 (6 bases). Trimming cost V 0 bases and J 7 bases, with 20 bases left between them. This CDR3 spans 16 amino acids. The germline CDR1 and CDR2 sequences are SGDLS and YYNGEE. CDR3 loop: CASSVDGSSERLEQYF. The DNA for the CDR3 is TGTGCCAGCAGCGTAGATGGGTCTAGCGAACGTCTGGAGCAGTACTTC.

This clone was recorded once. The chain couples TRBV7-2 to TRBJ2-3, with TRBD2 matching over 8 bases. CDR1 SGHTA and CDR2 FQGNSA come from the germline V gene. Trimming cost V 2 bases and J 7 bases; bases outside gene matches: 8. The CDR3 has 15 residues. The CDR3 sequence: CASSLSGGPGYTQYF. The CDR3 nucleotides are TGTGCCAGCAGCTTAAGCGGGGGCCCAGGATATACGCAGTATTTT.

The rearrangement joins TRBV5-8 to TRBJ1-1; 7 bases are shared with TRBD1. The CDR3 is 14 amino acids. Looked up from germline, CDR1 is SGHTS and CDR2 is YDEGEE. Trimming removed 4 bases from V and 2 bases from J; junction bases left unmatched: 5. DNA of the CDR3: TGTGCCAGCAGCACGGGACAGACCAACACTGAAGCTTTCTTT. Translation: CASSTGQTNTEAFF. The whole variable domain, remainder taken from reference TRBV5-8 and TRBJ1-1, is EAGVTQSPTHLIKTRGQQATLRCSPISGHTSVYWYQQALGLGLQFLLWYDEGEERNRGNFPPRFSGRQFPNYSSELNVNALELEDSALYLCASSTGQTNTEAFFGQGTRLTVV.

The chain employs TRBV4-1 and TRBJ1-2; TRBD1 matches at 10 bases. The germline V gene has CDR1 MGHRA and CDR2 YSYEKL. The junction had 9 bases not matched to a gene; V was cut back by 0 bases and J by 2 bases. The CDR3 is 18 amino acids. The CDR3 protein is CASSQDLPGQGRNYGYTF. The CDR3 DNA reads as TGCGCCAGCAGCCAAGACCTCCCGGGACAGGGGCGGAACTATGGCTACACCTTC.

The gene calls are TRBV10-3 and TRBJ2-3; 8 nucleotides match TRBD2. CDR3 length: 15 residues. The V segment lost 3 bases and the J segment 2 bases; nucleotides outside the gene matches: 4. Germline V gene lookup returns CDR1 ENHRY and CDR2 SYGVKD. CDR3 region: CAISDTSGHTDTQYF. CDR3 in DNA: TGTGCCATCAGTGACACTAGCGGACACACAGATACGCAGTATTTT.

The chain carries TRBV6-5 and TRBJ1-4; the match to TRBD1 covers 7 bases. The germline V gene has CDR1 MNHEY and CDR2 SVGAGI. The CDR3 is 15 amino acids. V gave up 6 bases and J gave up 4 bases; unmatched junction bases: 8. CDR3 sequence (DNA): TGTGCCAGCAGACCCGGGACAGCCTTTAATGAAAAACTGTTTTTT. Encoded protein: CASRPGTAFNEKLFF.

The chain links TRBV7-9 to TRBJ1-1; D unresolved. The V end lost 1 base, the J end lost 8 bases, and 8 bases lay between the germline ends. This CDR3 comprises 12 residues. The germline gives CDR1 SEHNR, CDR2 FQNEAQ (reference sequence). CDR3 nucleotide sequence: TGTGCCAGCAGCTTAGGGGGAGGAGAAGCTTTCTTT. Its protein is CASSLGGGEAFF.

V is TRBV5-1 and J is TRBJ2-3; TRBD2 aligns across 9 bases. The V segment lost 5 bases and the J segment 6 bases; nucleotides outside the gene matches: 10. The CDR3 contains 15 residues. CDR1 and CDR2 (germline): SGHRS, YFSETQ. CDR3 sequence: CASRSSGGPSDTQYF. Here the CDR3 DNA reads TGCGCCAGCAGAAGTAGCGGGGGCCCCTCGGATACGCAGTATTTT.

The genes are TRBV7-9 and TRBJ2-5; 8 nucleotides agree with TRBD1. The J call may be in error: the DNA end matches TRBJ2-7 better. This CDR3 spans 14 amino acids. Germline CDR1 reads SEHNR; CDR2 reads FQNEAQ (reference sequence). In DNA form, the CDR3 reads TGTGCCAGCAGCTTAGGCGGACAGGGCCACGAGCAGTACTTC. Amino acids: CASSLGGQGHEQYF.

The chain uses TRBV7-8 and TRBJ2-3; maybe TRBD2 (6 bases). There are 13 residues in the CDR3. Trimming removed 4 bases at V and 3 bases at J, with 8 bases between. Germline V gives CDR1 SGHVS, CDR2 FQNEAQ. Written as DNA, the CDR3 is TGTGCCAGCAGCTCGGCGGGGACAGATACGCAGTATTTT. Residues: CASSSAGTDTQYF.

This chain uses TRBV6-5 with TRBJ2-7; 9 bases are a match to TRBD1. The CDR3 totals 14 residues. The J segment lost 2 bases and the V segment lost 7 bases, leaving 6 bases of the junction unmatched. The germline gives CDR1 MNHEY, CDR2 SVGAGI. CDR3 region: CASTRTGGTYEQYF. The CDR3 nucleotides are TGTGCCAGCACCAGAACAGGGGGCACCTACGAGCAGTACTTC.

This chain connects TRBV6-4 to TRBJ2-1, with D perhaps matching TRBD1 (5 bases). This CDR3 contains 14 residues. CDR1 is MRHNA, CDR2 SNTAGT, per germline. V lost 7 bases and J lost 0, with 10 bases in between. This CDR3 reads CASTTGGSYNEQFF. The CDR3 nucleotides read TGTGCCAGCACCACAGGCGGCTCCTACAATGAGCAGTTCTTC.

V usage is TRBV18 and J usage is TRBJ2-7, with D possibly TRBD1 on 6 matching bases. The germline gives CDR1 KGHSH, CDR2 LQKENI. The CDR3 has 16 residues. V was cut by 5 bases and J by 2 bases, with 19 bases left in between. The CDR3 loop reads CASSTVQGQVTYEQYF. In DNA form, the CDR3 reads TGTGCCAGCTCAACAGTCCAGGGGCAGGTAACCTACGAGCAGTACTTC.

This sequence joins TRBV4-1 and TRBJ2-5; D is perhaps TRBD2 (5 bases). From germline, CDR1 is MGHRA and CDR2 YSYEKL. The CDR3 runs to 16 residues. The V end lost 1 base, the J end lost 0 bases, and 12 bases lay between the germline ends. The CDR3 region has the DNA TGCGCCAGCAGCCAAGGTGGGAGAAAGTACCAAGAGACCCAGTACTTC. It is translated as CASSQGGRKYQETQYF.

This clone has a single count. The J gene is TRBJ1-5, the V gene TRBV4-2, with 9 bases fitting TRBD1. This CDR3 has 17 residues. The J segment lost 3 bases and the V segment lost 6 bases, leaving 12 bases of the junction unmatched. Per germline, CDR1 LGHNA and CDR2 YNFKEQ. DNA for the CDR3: TGTGCCAGCAGTCATGGGGGGGGACAGGGAGACAATCAGCCCCAGCATTTT. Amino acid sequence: CASSHGGGQGDNQPQHF.

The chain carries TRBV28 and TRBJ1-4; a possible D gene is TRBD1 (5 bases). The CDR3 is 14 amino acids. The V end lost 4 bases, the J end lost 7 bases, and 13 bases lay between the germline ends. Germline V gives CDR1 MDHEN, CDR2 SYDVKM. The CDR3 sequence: CASSSGGSREKLFF. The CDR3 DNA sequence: TGTGCCAGCAGTTCCGGGGGGTCTCGTGAAAAACTGTTTTTT.